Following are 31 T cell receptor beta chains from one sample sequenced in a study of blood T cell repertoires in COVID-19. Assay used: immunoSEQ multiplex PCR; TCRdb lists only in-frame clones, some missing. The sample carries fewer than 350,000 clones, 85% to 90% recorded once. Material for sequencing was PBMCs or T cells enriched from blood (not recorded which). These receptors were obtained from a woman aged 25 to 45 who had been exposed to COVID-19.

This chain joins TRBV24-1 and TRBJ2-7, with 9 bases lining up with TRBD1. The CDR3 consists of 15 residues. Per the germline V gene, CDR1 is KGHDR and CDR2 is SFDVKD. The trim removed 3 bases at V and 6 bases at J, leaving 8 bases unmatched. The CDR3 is CATSDAGTGPIEQYF. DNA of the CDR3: TGTGCCACCAGTGATGCCGGGACAGGGCCCATCGAGCAGTACTTC.

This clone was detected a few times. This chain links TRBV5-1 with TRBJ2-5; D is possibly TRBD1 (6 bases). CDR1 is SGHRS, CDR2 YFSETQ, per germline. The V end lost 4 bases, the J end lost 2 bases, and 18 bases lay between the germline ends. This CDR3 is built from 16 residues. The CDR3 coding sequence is TGCGCCAGCAGCGTGAAGGACAGTAAGGTACAAGAGACCCAGTACTTC. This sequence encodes CASSVKDSKVQETQYF.

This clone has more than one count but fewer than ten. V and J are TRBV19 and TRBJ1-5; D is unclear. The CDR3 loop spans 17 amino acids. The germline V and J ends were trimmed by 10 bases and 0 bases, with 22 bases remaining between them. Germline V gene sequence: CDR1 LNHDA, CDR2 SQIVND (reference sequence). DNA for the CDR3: TGTGCCACGCGACATGCCCCGAGCCTTGATAGCAATCAGCCCCAGCATTTT. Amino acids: CATRHAPSLDSNQPQHF.

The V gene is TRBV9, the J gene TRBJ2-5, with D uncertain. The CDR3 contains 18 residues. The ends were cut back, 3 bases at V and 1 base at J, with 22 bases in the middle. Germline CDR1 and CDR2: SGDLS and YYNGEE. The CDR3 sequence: CASSEHWAGTVGQETQYF. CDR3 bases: TGTGCCAGCAGCGAACATTGGGCCGGAACCGTGGGCCAAGAGACCCAGTACTTC. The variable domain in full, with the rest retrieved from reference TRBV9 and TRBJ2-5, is DSGVTQTPKHLITATGQRVTLRCSPRSGDLSVYWYQQSLDQGLQFLIQYYNGEERAKGNILERFSAQQFPDLHSELNLSSLELGDSALYFCASSEHWAGTVGQETQYFGPGTRLLVL.

Written as DNA, the CDR3 is TGTGCCAGCAGTTTATCGCAGGGGGCAGTTTCACCCCTCCACTTT. Its protein is CASSLSQGAVSPLHF. J is TRBJ1-6 and V is TRBV27; 8 nucleotides line up with TRBD1. Germline V gives CDR1 MNHEY, CDR2 SMNVEV (reference sequence). The J segment lost 9 bases and the V segment lost 0 bases, leaving 4 bases of the junction unmatched. The CDR3 is 15 residues long.

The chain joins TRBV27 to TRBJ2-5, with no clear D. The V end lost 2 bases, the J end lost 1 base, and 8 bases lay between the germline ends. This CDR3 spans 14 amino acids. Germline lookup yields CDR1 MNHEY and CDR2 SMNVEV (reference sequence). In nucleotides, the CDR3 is TGTGCCAGCAGTTTAATCGGTCCCCAAGAGACCCAGTACTTC. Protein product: CASSLIGPQETQYF.

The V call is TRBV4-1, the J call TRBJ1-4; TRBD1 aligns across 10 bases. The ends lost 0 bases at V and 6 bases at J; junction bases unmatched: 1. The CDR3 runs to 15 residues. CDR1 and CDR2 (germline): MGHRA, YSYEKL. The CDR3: CASSQEDRGYEKLFF. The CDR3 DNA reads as TGCGCCAGCAGCCAAGAGGACAGGGGGTATGAAAAACTGTTTTTT.

In nucleotides, the CDR3 is TGTGCCAGCATGGAGGACAGGGGGCTGGGGGAGCAGTACTTC. Residues: CASMEDRGLGEQYF. The J gene is TRBJ2-7, the V gene TRBV27; 11 nucleotides match TRBD1. V shed 7 bases, J shed 7 bases, and the junction held 9 bases outside the gene matches. The germline CDR1 and CDR2 sequences are MNHEY and SMNVEV (reference sequence). This CDR3 is 14 amino acids long.

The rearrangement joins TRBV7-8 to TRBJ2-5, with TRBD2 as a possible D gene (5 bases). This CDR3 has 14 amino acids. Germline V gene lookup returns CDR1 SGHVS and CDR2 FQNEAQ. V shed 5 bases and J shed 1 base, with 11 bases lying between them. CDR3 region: CASSRRLTQETQYF. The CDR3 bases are TGTGCCAGCAGCAGAAGACTAACCCAAGAGACCCAGTACTTC.

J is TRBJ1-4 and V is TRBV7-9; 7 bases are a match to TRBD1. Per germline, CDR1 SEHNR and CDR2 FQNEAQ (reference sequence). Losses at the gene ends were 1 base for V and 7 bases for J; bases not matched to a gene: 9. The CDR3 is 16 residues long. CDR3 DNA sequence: TGTGCCAGCAGCTTAGGCTGGGACAGTGAGGTTGAAAAACTGTTTTTT. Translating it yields CASSLGWDSEVEKLFF.

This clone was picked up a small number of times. The CDR3 sequence: CASSAPRGSDSPLHF. DNA for the CDR3: TGTGCCAGCAGTGCCCCCAGGGGTTCGGATTCACCCCTCCACTTT. V gene TRBV9 combines with J gene TRBJ1-6; possible D gene TRBD1, 6 bases. Between the trimmed V and J ends, which lost 5 bases and 8 bases, there was a span of 17 bases. CDR1 is SGDLS and CDR2 is YYNGEE in the germline V gene. The CDR3 loop spans 15 amino acids.

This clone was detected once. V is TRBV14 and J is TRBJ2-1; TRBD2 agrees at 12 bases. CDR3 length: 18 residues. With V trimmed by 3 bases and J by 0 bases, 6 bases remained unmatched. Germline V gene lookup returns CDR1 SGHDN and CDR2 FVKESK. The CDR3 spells CASSQGLAGYSSYNEQFF. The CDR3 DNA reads TGTGCCAGCAGCCAGGGACTAGCGGGTTACAGCTCCTACAATGAGCAGTTCTTC.

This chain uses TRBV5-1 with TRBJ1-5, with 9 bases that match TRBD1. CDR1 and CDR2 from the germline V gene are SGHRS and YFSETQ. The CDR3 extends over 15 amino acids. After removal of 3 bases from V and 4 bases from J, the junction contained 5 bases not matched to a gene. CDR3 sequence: CASSWTGVENQPQHF. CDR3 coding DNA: TGCGCCAGCAGCTGGACAGGGGTCGAAAATCAGCCCCAGCATTTT.

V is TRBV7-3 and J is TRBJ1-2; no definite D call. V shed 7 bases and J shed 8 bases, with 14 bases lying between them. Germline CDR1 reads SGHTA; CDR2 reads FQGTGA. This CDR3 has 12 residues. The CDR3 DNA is TGTGCCAGCATGCTGCCCGCCTACGGCTACACCTTC. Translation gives CASMLPAYGYTF.

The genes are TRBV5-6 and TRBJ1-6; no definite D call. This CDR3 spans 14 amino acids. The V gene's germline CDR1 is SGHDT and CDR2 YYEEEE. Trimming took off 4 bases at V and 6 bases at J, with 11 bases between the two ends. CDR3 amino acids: CASSRPSSNSPLHF. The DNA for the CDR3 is TGTGCCAGCAGCCGTCCGTCGTCTAATTCACCCCTCCACTTT.

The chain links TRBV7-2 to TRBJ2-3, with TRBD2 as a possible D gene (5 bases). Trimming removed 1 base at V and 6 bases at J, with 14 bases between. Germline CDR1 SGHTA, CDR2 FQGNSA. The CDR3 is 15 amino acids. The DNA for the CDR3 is TGTGCCAGCAGCTTAGTTGTTGGGAGTGGGGATACGCAGTATTTT. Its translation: CASSLVVGSGDTQYF.

CDR3 DNA sequence: TGCGCCAGCAGCTTGGACGATTTAGGGGGCCGTGAGACCCAGTACTTC. This encodes CASSLDDLGGRETQYF. This chain uses TRBV5-1 with TRBJ2-5; the match to TRBD1 covers 7 bases. This CDR3 has 16 amino acids. Germline loops: CDR1 SGHRS, CDR2 YFSETQ. V trimming: 0 bases; J trimming: 5 bases; junction bases outside the gene matches: 10.

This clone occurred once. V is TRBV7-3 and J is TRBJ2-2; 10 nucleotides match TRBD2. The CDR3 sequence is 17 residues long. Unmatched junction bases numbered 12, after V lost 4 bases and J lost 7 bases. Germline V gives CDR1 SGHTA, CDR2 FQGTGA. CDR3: CASSSIPSGRGIGELFF. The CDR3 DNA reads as TGTGCCAGCAGCTCCATCCCTAGCGGGAGAGGAATCGGGGAGCTGTTTTTT. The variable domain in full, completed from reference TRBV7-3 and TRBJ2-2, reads GAGVSQTPSNKVTEKGKYVELRCDPISGHTALYWYRQSLGQGPEFLIYFQGTGAADDSGLPNDRFFAVRPEGSVSTLKIQRTERGDSAVYLCASSSIPSGRGIGELFFGEGSRLTVL.

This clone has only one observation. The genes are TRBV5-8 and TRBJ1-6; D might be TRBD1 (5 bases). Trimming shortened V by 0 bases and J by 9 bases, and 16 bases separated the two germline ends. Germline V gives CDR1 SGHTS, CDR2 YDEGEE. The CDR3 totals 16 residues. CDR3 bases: TGTGCCAGCAGCTTGGCCGGGACTTTCCGAACTTCACCCCTCCACTTT. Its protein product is CASSLAGTFRTSPLHF.

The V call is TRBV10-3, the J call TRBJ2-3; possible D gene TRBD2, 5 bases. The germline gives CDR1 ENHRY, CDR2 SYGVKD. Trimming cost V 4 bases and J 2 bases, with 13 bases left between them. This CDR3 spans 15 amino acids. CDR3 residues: CAISGGLEATDTQYF. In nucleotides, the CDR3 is TGTGCCATCAGTGGAGGGCTAGAAGCCACAGATACGCAGTATTTT.

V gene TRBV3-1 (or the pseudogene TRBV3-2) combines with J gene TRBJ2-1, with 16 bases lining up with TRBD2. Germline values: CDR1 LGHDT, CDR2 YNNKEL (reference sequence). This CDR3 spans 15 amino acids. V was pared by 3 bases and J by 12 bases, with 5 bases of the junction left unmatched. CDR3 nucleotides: TGTGCCAGCAGCCAGGGGGGACTAGCGGGAGGGTGGCAGTTCTTC. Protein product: CASSQGGLAGGWQFF.

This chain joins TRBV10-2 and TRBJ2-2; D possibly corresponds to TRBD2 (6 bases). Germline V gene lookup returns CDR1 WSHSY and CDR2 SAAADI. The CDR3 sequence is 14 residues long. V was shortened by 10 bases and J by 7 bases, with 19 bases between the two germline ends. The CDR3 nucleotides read TGCGCCACCGGAGGGCCGGTAGTTGACGGGGAGCTGTTTTTT. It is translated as CATGGPVVDGELFF.

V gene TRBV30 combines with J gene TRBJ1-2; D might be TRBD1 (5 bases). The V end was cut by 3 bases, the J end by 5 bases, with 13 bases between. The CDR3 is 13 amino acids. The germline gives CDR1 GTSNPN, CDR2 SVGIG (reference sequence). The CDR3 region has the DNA TGTGCCTGGAGGGGACGGAGGGCATATGGCTACACCTTC. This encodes CAWRGRRAYGYTF.

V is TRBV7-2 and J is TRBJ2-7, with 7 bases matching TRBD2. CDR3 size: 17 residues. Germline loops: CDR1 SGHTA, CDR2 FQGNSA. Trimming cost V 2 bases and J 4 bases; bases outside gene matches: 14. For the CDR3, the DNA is TGTGCCAGCAGCTTACGCGGCTCCCCCCTAGCGGATTACGAGCAGTACTTC. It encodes CASSLRGSPLADYEQYF. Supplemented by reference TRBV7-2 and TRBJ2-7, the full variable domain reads GAGVSQSPSNKVTEKGKDVELRCDPISGHTALYWYRQSLGQGLEFLIYFQGNSAPDKSGLPSDRFSAERTGGSVSTLTIQRTQQEDSAVYLCASSLRGSPLADYEQYFGPGTRLTVT.

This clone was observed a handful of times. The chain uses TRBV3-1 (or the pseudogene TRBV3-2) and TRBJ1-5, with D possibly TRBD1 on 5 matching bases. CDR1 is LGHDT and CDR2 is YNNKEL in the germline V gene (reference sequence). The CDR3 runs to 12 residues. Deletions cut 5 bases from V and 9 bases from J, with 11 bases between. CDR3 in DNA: TGTGCCAGCAGCGGTAGTACAGGGCCCCAGCATTTT. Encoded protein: CASSGSTGPQHF.

This CDR3 is CASSSTGTGFGYTF. CDR3 nucleotide sequence: TGTGCCAGCAGCAGTACCGGGACAGGGTTTGGCTACACCTTC. V usage is TRBV11-3 and J usage is TRBJ1-2; TRBD1 agrees at 9 bases. The CDR3 contains 14 residues. Per germline, CDR1 SGHNT and CDR2 YENEEA. Unmatched junction bases numbered 8, after V lost 5 bases and J lost 7 bases. Filled out from reference TRBV11-3 and TRBJ1-2, the complete variable domain reads EAGVVQSPRYKIIEKKQPVAFWCNPISGHNTLYWYLQNLGQGPELLIRYENEEAVDDSQLPKDRFSAERLKGVDSTLKIQPAELGDSAVYLCASSSTGTGFGYTFGSGTRLTVV.

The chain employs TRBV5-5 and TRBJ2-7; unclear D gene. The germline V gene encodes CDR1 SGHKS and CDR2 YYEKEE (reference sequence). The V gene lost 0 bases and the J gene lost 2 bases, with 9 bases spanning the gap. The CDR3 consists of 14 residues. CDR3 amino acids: CASSLDPHTYEQYF. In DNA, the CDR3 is TGTGCCAGCAGCTTGGACCCCCACACCTACGAGCAGTACTTC.

The CDR3 loop is CAWNFVEGNTEAFF. The DNA for the CDR3 is TGTGCCTGGAATTTTGTAGAGGGGAACACTGAAGCTTTCTTT. The chain links TRBV30 to TRBJ1-1; the D is unclear. CDR3 length: 14 amino acids. CDR1 GTSNPN and CDR2 SVGIG come from the germline V gene (reference sequence). Trimming left V 4 bases short and J 1 base short, with 13 bases between.

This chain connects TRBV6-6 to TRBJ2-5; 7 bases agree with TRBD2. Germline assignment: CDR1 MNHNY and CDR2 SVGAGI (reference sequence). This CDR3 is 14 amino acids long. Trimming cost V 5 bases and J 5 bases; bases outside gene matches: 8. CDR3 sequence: CASSRGGSWETQYF. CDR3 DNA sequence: TGTGCCAGCAGTCGCGGGGGTTCATGGGAGACCCAGTACTTC.

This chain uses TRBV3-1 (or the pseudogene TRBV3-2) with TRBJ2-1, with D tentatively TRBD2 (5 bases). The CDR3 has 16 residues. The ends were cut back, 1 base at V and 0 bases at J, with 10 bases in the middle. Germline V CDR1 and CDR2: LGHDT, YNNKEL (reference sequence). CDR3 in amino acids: CASSQVAGFSYNEQFF. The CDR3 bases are TGTGCCAGCAGCCAAGTCGCGGGTTTCTCCTACAATGAGCAGTTCTTC.

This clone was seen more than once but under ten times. The CDR3 DNA sequence: TGTGCCAGCAGCCGAGGGACTGCTGGCGAGCAGTACTTC. The encoded protein is CASSRGTAGEQYF. This chain joins TRBV7-8 and TRBJ2-7; D is perhaps TRBD2 (6 bases). V lost 5 bases and J 6 bases, leaving 14 bases between the germline ends. The CDR3 length is 13 residues. In germline, CDR1 is SGHVS, CDR2 FQNEAQ.